This T cell receptor beta chain was sequenced during a study of cytomegalovirus exposure and HLA in healthy donors. Study-level background: According to later analysis, the same platform produced the 120 validation and several hundred first-cohort repertoires. The study's findings and limits: The study recorded more than 150 TCR beta chains that were cytomegalovirus-associated. Clusters of TCRs from the first cohort tended to co-occur in the roughly 120 validation repertoires (as a later analysis found).

Comments on this clone: Its matching antigen is unknown.

Germline V gene lookup returns CDR1 SQVTM and CDR2 ANQGSEA. The CDR3 is 15 amino acids. Trimming cost V 7 bases and J 5 bases; bases outside gene matches: 12. TCRdb's table, derived via immunoSEQ multiplex PCR, lists solely in-frame clones and lacks some. The sample lists approximately 99,000 clones, roughly 84% seen once, with around 3% in the top ten. The sample taken for sequencing was PBMCs. J is TRBJ2-7 and V is TRBV29-1, with 12 bases aligning to TRBD1. This TCR was recovered from a woman aged 18-29 years in good health and CMV-seronegative. CDR3 sequence (DNA): TGCAGCGCAAATACCGGGACAGGGGGCCACAACGAGCAGTACTTC. Protein product: CSANTGTGGHNEQYF.